The clone carrying this T cell receptor (beta chain) occurred a few times. The antigen is not known. The sample comes from a study of T-cell reconstitution after alpha-beta-depleted transplantation in children. Unique molecular identifiers were incorporated into the prepared TCRbeta library. Each CDR3 protein gets one entry after TCRdb re-called the PCR reads with MiXCR. This sample has 700,000 or so distinct CDR3 sequences, with 10% to 15% found just once. The CDR3 is made up of 14 amino acids. V was shortened by 10 bases and J by 0 bases, with 13 bases between the two germline ends. Germline V gene sequence: CDR1 SNHLY, CDR2 FYNNEI. Study outcomes and limitations: There were some patients whose high TCRbeta diversity at day 60 came from surviving recipient T cells and thymic progenitors. The authors attributed T-cell counts and diversity one year after transplant mostly to newly produced T cells. Approximately two months post-transplant, alpha-beta T cells reportedly originated from several hundred expanded graft clones.

This clonotype was sampled from a girl aged 2 to 10 with congenital amegakaryocytic thrombocytopenia, due to receive a stem cell transplant. The chain couples TRBV2 to TRBJ2-1, with D unresolved. The source was PBMCs, collected before TCRalphabeta/CD19-depleted stem cell transplant. This chain's CDR3 is CAIPGRSSYNEQFF. CDR3 bases: TGTGCCATCCCCGGGCGGAGCTCCTACAATGAGCAGTTCTTC.